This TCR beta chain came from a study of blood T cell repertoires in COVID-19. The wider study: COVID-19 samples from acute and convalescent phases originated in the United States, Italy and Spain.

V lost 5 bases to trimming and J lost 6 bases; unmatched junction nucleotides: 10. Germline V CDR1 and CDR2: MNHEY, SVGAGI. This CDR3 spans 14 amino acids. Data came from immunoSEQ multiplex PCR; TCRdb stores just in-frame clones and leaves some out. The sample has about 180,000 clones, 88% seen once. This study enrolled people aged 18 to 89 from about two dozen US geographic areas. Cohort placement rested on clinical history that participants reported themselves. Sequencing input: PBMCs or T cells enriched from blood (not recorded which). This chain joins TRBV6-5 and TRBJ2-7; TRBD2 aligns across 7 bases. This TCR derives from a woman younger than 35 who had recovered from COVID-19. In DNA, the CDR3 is TGTGCCAGCAGTCTACTAGCGTCCCCCTCCGAGCAGTACTTC. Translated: CASSLLASPSEQYF.